This T cell receptor beta chain was retrieved from a study of shared clonotypes between healthy human individuals. Findings and caveats of the study: Around 4.7% was the fraction of naive CD4 clonotypes found shared across four donors. Generally, naive subsets came out with larger estimated richness than memory subsets.

Libraries were prepared by immunoSEQ multiplex PCR; TCRdb keeps only in-frame clonotypes and omits some of them. Of roughly 2.1 million clones detected, approximately 94% appear once; the ten largest clones hold over 1.5%. As for this clone: Its target is unknown.

It was CD45RO-negative cells, positively selected for CCR7, that made up naive CD8 cells, with terminally differentiated effector memory CD45RA+ cells excluded. CDR1 and CDR2 (germline): MNHEY, SMNVEV (reference sequence). The V and J ends lost 6 bases and 9 bases respectively, with 21 bases between them. This CDR3 region has 14 residues. J is TRBJ2-7 and V is TRBV27; either TRBD1 or TRBD2 may supply D (5 bases each). The sequencing input was naive CD8+ T cells from PBMCs. The sequence was collected from a young man in good health. Some clones in this sample may be carry-over from other donors' samples. Written as DNA, the CDR3 is TGTGCCAGCAGCCCTGGCCCCCGGGGCGCCCTGCAGTACTTC. Its protein is CASSPGPRGALQYF.